A selection of T cell receptor beta chains follows, all from one sample in a study of blood T cell repertoires in COVID-19. Assay used: immunoSEQ multiplex PCR; TCRdb lists only in-frame clones, some missing. The sample lists under 200,000 clones, 89% occurring once. The sample consisted of PBMCs or T cells enriched from blood (not recorded which). The receptors stem from a woman between 18 and 30 years old who had recovered from COVID-19. The CDR3 runs from the conserved cysteine through the conserved F or W. Each record gives: V gene, clone size, CDR3 length, J gene, D gene, CDR3 protein, CDR3 DNA. D genes are given only for firm matches. Clone sizes are given selectively: once, few, many, or a class where the clone is expanded.

V: TRBV6-2/TRBV6-3; size: .; length: 12; J: TRBJ1-1; D: .; CDR3: CASSYGGVSAFF; DNA: TGTGCCAGCAGTTATGGGGGCGTATCGGCTTTCTTT
V: TRBV7-9; size: .; length: 19; J: TRBJ1-3; D: TRBD1; CDR3: CASSHPGRQGELSGNTIYF; DNA: TGTGCCAGCAGCCATCCCGGACGACAGGGCGAACTTTCTGGAAACACCATATATTTT
V: TRBV27; size: .; length: 19; J: TRBJ2-1; D: .; CDR3: CASSLLRGGSGPTYNEQFF; DNA: TGTGCCAGCAGTTTACTCAGGGGCGGTAGCGGGCCAACCTACAATGAGCAGTTCTTC
V: TRBV29-1; size: .; length: 11; J: TRBJ1-2; D: TRBD1; CDR3: CSDRDRSGYTF; DNA: TGCAGCGACCGGGACAGGTCTGGCTACACCTTC
V: TRBV3-1/TRBV3-2; size: .; length: 15; J: TRBJ2-2; D: .; CDR3: CASSQVNSNTGELFF; DNA: TGTGCCAGCAGCCAAGTGAACTCTAACACCGGGGAGCTGTTTTTT
V: TRBV7-3; size: few; length: 15; J: TRBJ1-2; D: TRBD1; CDR3: CASSLGQGSSDGYTF; DNA: TGTGCCAGCAGCTTAGGACAGGGGAGTTCGGATGGCTACACCTTC
V: TRBV27; size: .; length: 13; J: TRBJ2-7; D: TRBD1; CDR3: CASSYDRGREQYF; DNA: TGTGCCAGCAGTTACGACAGGGGGCGCGAGCAGTACTTC
V: TRBV2; size: .; length: 13; J: TRBJ2-7; D: TRBD1; CDR3: CASSANAWTGQYF; DNA: TGTGCCAGCAGTGCCAATGCTTGGACAGGGCAGTACTTC
V: TRBV4-2; size: .; length: 19; J: TRBJ1-2; D: TRBD1; CDR3: CASSQELGTGADIPYGYTF; DNA: TGTGCCAGCAGCCAAGAGCTTGGGACAGGGGCCGACATCCCCTATGGCTACACCTTC
V: TRBV28; size: .; length: 17; J: TRBJ1-1; D: TRBD1; CDR3: CASRGDRWGALNTEAFF; DNA: TGTGCCAGCAGAGGGGACAGGTGGGGAGCCTTGAACACTGAAGCTTTCTTT
V: TRBV7-2; size: .; length: 15; J: TRBJ2-7; D: TRBD1; CDR3: CASRVSRDRGYEQYF; DNA: TGTGCCAGCAGAGTCTCCCGGGACAGGGGGTACGAGCAGTACTTC
V: TRBV28; size: .; length: 14; J: TRBJ1-5; D: TRBD1; CDR3: CASGTGGINQPQHF; DNA: TGTGCCAGCGGGACAGGGGGCATCAATCAGCCCCAGCATTTT
V: TRBV2; size: .; length: 15; J: TRBJ2-1; D: TRBD1; CDR3: CASTQDRGEYNEQFF; DNA: TGTGCCAGCACTCAAGACAGGGGGGAGTACAATGAGCAGTTCTTC
V: TRBV7-9; size: .; length: 13; J: TRBJ1-5; D: .; CDR3: CASSPPEGQPQHF; DNA: TGTGCCAGCAGCCCCCCCGAGGGTCAGCCCCAGCATTTT
V: TRBV30; size: .; length: 15; J: TRBJ1-1; D: TRBD1; CDR3: CAWVPGTGRDGEAFF; DNA: TGTGCCTGGGTTCCAGGGACAGGGAGGGACGGTGAAGCTTTCTTT
V: TRBV12-3/TRBV12-4; size: few; length: 13; J: TRBJ1-1; D: .; CDR3: CASTWAAGTEAFF; DNA: TGTGCCAGCACCTGGGCCGCGGGCACTGAAGCTTTCTTT